These 7 T cell receptor beta chains were all obtained from the same sample, sequenced in a study of monozygotic twins with inflammatory bowel disease. TCRdb reanalyzed the 5' RACE reads and collapses them to one entry per CDR3 protein, without DNA. The sample includes approximately 200,000 distinct CDR3 sequences. The sample comprised blood. Receptor source: a human donor with ulcerative colitis or Crohn's disease, or a healthy co-twin of an affected twin (not recorded which).

The chain is built from TRBV28 and TRBJ2-5; TCRdb's assignment of TRBD1 cannot be checked, as there is no DNA. Germline CDR1 is MDHEN and CDR2 is SYDVKM. The CDR3 runs 15 residues. CDR3 sequence: CASSQLSTGWETQYF. Full variable domain (rest looked up from reference TRBV28 and TRBJ2-5): DVKVTQSSRYLVKRTGEKVFLECVQDMDHENMFWYRQDPGLGLRLIYFSYDVKMKEKGDIPEGYSVSREKKERFSLILESASTNQTSMYLCASSQLSTGWETQYFGPGTRLLVL.

V gene TRBV7-3 combines with J gene TRBJ2-1; TCRdb indicates TRBD2, and absent DNA this call remains unverified. The CDR3 totals 15 residues. Per the germline V gene, CDR1 is SGHTA and CDR2 is FQGTGA. The CDR3 here is CASRQSSSSYNEQFF.

V and J are TRBV6-2 or TRBV6-3 and TRBJ2-1. Germline V gives CDR1 MNHEY, CDR2 SVGEGT. This CDR3 comprises 18 residues. The CDR3 is CASSFRSSATQGWNEQFF.

This chain links TRBV5-1 with TRBJ1-1; TCRdb indicates TRBD1, and absent DNA this call remains unverified. The CDR3 consists of 15 residues. The V gene's germline CDR1 is SGHRS and CDR2 YFSETQ. The CDR3 sequence: CASSSWTGRGTEAFF.

The chain links TRBV19 to TRBJ2-3. The CDR3 covers 14 residues. Germline V gene sequence: CDR1 LNHDA, CDR2 SQIVND (reference sequence). This CDR3 reads CASSIGVISDTQYF.

The rearrangement uses TRBV3-1 and TRBJ2-5. Per germline, CDR1 LGHDT and CDR2 YNNKEL (reference sequence). The CDR3 totals 14 residues. CDR3 region: CASSPEAFGETQYF.

CDR3 amino acids: CASSLGQRRSPLHF. The gene calls are TRBV5-1 and TRBJ1-6. This CDR3 contains 14 residues. Germline values: CDR1 SGHRS, CDR2 YFSETQ.